Listed here are 10 T cell receptor beta chains from one sample, sequenced in a study of T cells in Graves' hyperthyroidism and ophthalmopathy. Amplification yielded TCR beta CDR3 regions, with RNA transcripts as the source. The TCR CDR3 first-round RT-PCR relied on the HTBI primer set. TCRdb reprocessed the multiplex PCR reads via MiXCR and lists one record per CDR3 protein. The table records about 290,000 distinct CDR3 sequences, around 15% of them present only once. The sequencing sample was made of blood. The receptors were gathered from a woman aged 40 to 49 with Graves' hyperthyroidism.

Concerning this clonotype: A junction boundary mismatches the germline segment, possibly from a read error. The gene calls are TRBV5-5 and TRBJ2-7, with 7 bases aligning to TRBD1. The germline CDR1 and CDR2 sequences are SGHKS and YYEKEE (reference sequence). The CDR3 consists of 16 residues. CDR3 coding DNA: TGTGCCGGCAGCTTGCTTCCAGGGGGTGGGTCCTACGAGCAGTACTTC. Its translation is CAGSLLPGGGSYEQYF.

There are many counts of this clonotype. The chain combines TRBV30 with TRBJ2-1; 12 bases agree with TRBD2. Germline V gene data show CDR1 as GTSNPN and CDR2 as SVGIG (reference sequence). Trimming took 5 bases from V and 6 from J; bases not matched to a gene: 8. CDR3 length: 15 residues. In nucleotides, the CDR3 is TGTGCCTGGGGGCCTGGACTAGCGGGGACCAATGAGCAGTTCTTC. Amino acid sequence: CAWGPGLAGTNEQFF.

This rearrangement joins TRBV20-1 to TRBJ1-6; possible D gene TRBD1, 5 bases. Germline CDR1 reads DFQATT; CDR2 reads SNEGSKA (reference sequence). The CDR3 has 13 residues. V was trimmed by 0 bases and J by 9 bases, leaving 9 bases between them. CDR3 sequence: CSARDRGASPLHF. The CDR3, as DNA: TGCAGTGCTAGAGACAGAGGGGCTTCACCCCTCCACTTT.

On this clonotype: One base away lies a much larger clone, so this may be a sequencing read error. The chain is built from TRBV3-1 and TRBJ1-5; no clear D. The better agreement between TRBJ2-3 and the DNA end casts doubt on the J call. This CDR3 has 14 residues. Germline lookup yields CDR1 LGHDT and CDR2 YNNKEL (reference sequence). The CDR3 nucleotides read TGTGCCAGCAGCCAATGGGATAACAATCAGCCCCAGTATTTT. It yields the protein CASSQWDNNQPQYF.

This clonotype was observed at least ten times. The chain uses TRBV12-3 or TRBV12-4 and TRBJ2-2, with D possibly matching TRBD2 (6 bases). This CDR3 has 16 residues. V lost 6 bases and J lost 4, with 18 bases in between. CDR3 residues: CASSSLPGSFTGELFF. CDR3 nucleotide sequence: TGTGCCAGCAGCTCCCTCCCCGGGAGTTTCACCGGGGAGCTGTTTTTT.

The CDR3 bases are TGCAGCGCCCGCACCTACCAGGGAAATGAGCAGTTCTTC. Translation gives CSARTYQGNEQFF. The chain has TRBV29-1 and TRBJ2-1; D may be TRBD1 (5 bases). The germline CDR1 and CDR2 sequences are SQVTM and ANQGSEA. This CDR3 is built from 13 residues. V lost 7 bases and J lost 7, with 17 bases in between.

This clonotype was counted ten times or more. The DNA of the CDR3 is TGTGCCAGCAGTTACCGTTATTCGGGCAAAGCTCAGCCCCAGCATTTT. It specifies CASSYRYSGKAQPQHF. The J gene is TRBJ1-5, the V gene TRBV6-5; D is uncertain. Germline CDR1 is MNHEY and CDR2 is SVGAGI. The CDR3 loop spans 16 amino acids. With 2 bases removed from V and 6 bases from J, the gap between germline ends came to 17 bases.

This clonotype was counted many times. The chain links TRBV28 to TRBJ1-2; 9 bases are a match to TRBD1. The CDR3 has 15 residues. With V trimmed by 5 bases and J by 4 bases, 8 bases remained unmatched. Germline loops: CDR1 MDHEN, CDR2 SYDVKM. CDR3 nucleotides: TGTGCCAGCAGTGCCGCGGGACAGGGTGGCTATGGCTACACCTTC. Translation: CASSAAGQGGYGYTF.

There are a few counts of this clonotype. The CDR3 region has the DNA TGTGCCAGCAGCTTCAGCGCCCACTCCTACGAGCAGTACTTC. It yields the protein CASSFSAHSYEQYF. The chain is built from TRBV7-9 and TRBJ2-7, with D unresolved. In germline, CDR1 is SEHNR, CDR2 FQNEAQ (reference sequence). The V and J ends lost 3 bases and 0 bases respectively, with 9 bases between them. This CDR3 comprises 14 residues.

This chain uses TRBV5-6 with TRBJ2-7; 7 bases align to TRBD2. CDR1 and CDR2 (germline): SGHDT, YYEEEE. The V and J ends lost 1 base and 2 bases, in that order; junction bases with no gene match: 6. The CDR3 contains 15 residues. The CDR3 bases are TGTGCCAGCAGCTTGATGGCTAGCGGAACCTACGAGCAGTACTTC. As protein: CASSLMASGTYEQYF.